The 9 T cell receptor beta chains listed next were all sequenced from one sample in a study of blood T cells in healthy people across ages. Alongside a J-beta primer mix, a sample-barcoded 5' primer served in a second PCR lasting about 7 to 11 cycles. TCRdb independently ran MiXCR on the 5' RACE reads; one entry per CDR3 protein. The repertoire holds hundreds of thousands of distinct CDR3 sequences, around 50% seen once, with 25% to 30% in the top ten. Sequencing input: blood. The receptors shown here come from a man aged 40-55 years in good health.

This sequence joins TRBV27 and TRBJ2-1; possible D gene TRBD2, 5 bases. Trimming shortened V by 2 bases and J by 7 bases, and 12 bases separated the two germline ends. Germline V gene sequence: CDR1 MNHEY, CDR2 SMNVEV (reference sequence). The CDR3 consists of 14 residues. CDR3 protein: CASSLRGGWNEQFF. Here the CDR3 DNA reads TGTGCCAGCAGTTTACGGGGTGGATGGAATGAGCAGTTCTTC.

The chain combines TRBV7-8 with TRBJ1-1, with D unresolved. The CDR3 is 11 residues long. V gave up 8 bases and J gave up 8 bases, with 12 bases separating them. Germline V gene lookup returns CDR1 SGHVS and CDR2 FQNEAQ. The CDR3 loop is CASAGAIEAFF. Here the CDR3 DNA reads TGTGCCAGCGCGGGCGCAATCGAAGCTTTCTTT.

The DNA for the CDR3 is TGTGCCAGCAGCCAAGAAGGATGGGGACAGAGGAATGAAAAACTGTTTTTT. Translation gives CASSQEGWGQRNEKLFF. The chain carries TRBV3-1 and TRBJ1-4, with 7 bases matching TRBD1. CDR3 length: 17 residues. The germline gives CDR1 LGHDT, CDR2 YNNKEL (reference sequence). The ends lost 0 bases at V and 5 bases at J; junction bases unmatched: 9.

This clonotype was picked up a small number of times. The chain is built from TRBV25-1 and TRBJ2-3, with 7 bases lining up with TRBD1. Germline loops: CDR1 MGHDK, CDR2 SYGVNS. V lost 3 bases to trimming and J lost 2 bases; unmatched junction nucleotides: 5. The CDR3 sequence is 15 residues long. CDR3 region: CASSDPQGTTDTQYF. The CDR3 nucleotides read TGTGCCAGCAGTGATCCACAGGGGACCACAGATACGCAGTATTTT.

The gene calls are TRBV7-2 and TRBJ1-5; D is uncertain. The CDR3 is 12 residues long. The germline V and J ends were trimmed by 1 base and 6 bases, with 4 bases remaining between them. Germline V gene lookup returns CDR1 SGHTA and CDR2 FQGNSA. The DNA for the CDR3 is TGTGCCAGCAGCTTAGATCTTCAGCCCCAGCATTTT. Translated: CASSLDLQPQHF.

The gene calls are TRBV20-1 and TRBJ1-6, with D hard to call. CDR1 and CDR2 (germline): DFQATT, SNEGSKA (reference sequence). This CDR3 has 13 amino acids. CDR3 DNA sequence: TGCAGCCCACCGGAATTCATGGTCGGACCCCTCCACTTT. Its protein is CSPPEFMVGPLHF.

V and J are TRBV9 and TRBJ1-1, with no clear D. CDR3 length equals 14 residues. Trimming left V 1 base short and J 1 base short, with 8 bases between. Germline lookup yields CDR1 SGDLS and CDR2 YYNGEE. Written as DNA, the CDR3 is TGTGCCAGCAGCGTAAGTGGGGAGAACACTGAAGCTTTCTTT. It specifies CASSVSGENTEAFF.

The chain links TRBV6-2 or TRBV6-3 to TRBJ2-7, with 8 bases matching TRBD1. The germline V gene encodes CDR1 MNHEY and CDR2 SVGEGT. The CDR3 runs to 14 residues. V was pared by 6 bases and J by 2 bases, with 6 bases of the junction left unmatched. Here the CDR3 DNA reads TGTGCCAGCAGCTTGAGACAGGGGACCTACGAGCAGTACTTC. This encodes CASSLRQGTYEQYF.

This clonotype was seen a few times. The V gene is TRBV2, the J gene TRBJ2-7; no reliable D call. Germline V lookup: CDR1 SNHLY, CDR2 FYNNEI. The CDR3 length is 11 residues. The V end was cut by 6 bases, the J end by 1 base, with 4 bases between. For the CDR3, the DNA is TGTGCCAGCAGGACATCCTACGAGCAGTACTTC. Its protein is CASRTSYEQYF. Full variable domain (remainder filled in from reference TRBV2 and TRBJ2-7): EPEVTQTPSHQVTQMGQEVILRCVPISNHLYFYWYRQILGQKVEFLVSFYNNEISEKSEIFDDQFSVERPDGSNFTLKIRSTKLEDSAMYFCASRTSYEQYFGPGTRLTVT.